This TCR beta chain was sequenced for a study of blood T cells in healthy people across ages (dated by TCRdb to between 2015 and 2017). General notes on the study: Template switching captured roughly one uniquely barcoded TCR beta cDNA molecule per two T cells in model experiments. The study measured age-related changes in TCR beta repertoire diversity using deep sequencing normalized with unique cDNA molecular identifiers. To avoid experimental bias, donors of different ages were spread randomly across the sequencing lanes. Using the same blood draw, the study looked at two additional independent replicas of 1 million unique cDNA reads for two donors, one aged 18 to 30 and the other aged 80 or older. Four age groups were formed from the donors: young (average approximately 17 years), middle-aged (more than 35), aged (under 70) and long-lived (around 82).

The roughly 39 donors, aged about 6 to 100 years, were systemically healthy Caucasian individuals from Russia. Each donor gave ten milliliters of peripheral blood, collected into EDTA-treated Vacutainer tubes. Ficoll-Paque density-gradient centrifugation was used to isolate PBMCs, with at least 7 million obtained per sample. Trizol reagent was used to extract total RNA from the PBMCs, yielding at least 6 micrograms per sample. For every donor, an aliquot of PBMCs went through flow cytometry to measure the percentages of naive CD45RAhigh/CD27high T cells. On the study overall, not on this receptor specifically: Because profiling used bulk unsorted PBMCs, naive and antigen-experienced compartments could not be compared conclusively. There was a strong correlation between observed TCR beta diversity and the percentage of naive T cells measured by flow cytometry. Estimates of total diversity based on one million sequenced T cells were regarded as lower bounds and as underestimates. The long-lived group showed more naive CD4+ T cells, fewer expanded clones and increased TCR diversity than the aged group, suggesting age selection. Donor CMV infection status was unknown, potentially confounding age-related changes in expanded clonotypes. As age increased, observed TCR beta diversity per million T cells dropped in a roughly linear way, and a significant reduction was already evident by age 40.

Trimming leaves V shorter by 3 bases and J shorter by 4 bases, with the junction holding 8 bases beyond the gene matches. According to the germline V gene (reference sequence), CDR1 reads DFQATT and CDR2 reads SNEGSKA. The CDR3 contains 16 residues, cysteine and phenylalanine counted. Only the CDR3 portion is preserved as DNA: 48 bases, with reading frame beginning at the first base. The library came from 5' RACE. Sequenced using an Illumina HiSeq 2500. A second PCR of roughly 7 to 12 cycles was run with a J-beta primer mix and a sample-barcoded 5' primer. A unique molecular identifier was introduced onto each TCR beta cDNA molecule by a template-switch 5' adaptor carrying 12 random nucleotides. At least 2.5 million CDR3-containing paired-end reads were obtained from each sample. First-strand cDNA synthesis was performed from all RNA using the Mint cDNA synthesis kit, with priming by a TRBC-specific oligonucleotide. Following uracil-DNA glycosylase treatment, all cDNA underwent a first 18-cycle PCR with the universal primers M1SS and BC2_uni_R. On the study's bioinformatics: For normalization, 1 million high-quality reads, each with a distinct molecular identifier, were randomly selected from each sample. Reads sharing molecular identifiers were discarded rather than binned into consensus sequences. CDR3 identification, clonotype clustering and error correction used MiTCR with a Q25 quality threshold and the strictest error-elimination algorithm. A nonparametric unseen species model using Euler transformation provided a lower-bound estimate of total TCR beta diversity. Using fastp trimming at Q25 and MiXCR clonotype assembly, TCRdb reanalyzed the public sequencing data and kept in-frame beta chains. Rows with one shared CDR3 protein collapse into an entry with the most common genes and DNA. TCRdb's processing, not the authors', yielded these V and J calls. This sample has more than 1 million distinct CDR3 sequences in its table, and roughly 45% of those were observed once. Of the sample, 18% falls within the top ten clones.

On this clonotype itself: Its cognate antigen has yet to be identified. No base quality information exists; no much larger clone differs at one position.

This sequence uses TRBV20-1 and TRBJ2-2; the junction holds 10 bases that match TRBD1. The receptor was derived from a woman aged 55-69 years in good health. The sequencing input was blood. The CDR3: CSARVDRGHGTGELFF. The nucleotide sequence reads TGCAGTGCTAGGGTCGACAGGGGGCATGGCACCGGGGAGCTGTTTTTT.